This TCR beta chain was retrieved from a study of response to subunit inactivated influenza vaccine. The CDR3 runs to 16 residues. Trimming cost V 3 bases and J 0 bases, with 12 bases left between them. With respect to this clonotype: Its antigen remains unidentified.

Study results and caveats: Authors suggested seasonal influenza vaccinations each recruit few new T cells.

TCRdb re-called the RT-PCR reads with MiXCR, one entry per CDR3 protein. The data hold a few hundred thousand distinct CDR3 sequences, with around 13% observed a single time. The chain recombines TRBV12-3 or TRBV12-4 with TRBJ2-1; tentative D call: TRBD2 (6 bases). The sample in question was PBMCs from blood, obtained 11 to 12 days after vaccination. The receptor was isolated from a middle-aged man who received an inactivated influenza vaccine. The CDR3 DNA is TGTGCCAGCAGTTTTGGTCTAGCGAGCTCCTACAATGAGCAGTTCTTC. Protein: CASSFGLASSYNEQFF.